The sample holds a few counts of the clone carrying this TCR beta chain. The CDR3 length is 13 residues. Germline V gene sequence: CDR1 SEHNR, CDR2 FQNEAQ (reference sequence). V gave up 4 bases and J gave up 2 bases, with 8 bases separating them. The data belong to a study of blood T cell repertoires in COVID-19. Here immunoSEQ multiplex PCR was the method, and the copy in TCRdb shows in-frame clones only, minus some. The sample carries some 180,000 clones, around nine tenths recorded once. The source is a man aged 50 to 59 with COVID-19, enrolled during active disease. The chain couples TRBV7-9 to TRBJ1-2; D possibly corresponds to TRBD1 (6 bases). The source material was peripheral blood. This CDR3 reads CASSSTGNYGYTF. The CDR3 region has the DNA TGTGCCAGCAGCTCGACAGGAAACTATGGCTACACCTTC.